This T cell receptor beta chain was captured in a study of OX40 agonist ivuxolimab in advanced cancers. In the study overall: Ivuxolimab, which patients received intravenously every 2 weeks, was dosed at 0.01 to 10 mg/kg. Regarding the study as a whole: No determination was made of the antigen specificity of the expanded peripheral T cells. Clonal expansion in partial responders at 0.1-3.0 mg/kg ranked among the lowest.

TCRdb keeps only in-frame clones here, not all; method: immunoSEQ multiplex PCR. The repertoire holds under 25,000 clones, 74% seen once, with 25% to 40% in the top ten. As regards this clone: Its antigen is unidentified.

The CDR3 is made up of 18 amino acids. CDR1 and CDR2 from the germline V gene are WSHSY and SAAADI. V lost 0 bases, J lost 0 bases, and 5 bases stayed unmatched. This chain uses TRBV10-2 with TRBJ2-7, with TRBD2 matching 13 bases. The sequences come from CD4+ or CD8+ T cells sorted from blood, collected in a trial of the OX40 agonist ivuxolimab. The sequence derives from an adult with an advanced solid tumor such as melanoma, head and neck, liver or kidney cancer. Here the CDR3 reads CASSESGLAGKYSYEQYF. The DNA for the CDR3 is TGCGCCAGCAGTGAGTCGGGACTAGCGGGGAAATACTCCTACGAGCAGTACTTC.